One sample yielded the 7 T cell receptor beta chains listed below, sequenced in a study of early T cells in non-severe SARS-CoV-2 infection (dated by TCRdb to about 2021). The library was produced with 5' RACE. The sample was run on a NextSeq 500. TCRdb cleaned the public reads at Q25 with fastp, built clones with MiXCR and kept in-frame beta chains. Merged by CDR3 protein, the rows form single entries marked with the most common genes and DNA. In all, the sample holds more than 70,000 distinct CDR3 sequences, and roughly 15% of those were seen once. The ten largest clones represent more than 13% of the sample. The sequencing sample was made of whole blood. These receptors were obtained from an adult who was a healthcare worker with PCR-confirmed SARS-CoV-2 infection or an uninfected control (not recorded which).

J is TRBJ1-1 and V is TRBV7-8; D perhaps matches TRBD1 (5 bases). The CDR3 loop spans 14 amino acids. From germline, CDR1 is SGHVS and CDR2 FQNEAQ. The germline V and J ends were trimmed by 0 bases and 6 bases, with 11 bases remaining between them. The CDR3 reads CASSLAGVSAEAFF. In DNA form, the CDR3 reads TGTGCCAGCAGCTTAGCGGGGGTATCGGCTGAAGCTTTCTTT.

The table lists this clonotype with many counts. This chain joins TRBV29-1 and TRBJ1-2, with a possible D match to TRBD1 (6 bases). The CDR3 covers 13 residues. From germline, CDR1 is SQVTM and CDR2 ANQGSEA. V was pared by 5 bases and J by 6 bases, with 16 bases between. The CDR3 nucleotides read TGCAGCGTTTACCACCCGGGGGACAATGGCTACACCTTC. Translated, it gives CSVYHPGDNGYTF.

This clonotype was seen only a few times. The gene calls are TRBV3-1 and TRBJ2-2, with no clear D. The CDR3 sequence is 17 residues long. The germline gives CDR1 LGHDT, CDR2 YNNKEL (reference sequence). With 3 bases removed from V and 0 bases from J, the gap between germline ends came to 14 bases. The CDR3 sequence: CASSHKNGLANTGELFF. The CDR3 DNA is TGTGCCAGCAGCCATAAAAACGGTCTAGCGAACACCGGGGAGCTGTTTTTT.

This clonotype was seen only a few times. CDR3: CATEGLAGVADTQYF. In nucleotides, the CDR3 is TGTGCCACTGAAGGACTAGCGGGGGTGGCAGATACGCAGTATTTT. The V and J genes are TRBV7-8 and TRBJ2-3, with 13 positions matching TRBD2. V dropped 10 bases and J dropped 4; count of bases not matched to a gene: 8. The CDR3 has 15 residues. Germline CDR1 SGHVS, CDR2 FQNEAQ.

Details on this clonotype: At one boundary the junction diverges from the germline segment, which might be a read error. This chain joins TRBV28 and TRBJ2-2; D is perhaps TRBD1 or TRBD2 (5 bases each). Germline V gene sequence: CDR1 MDHEN, CDR2 SYDVKM. The CDR3 runs to 14 residues. This CDR3 is CVSKRDPNTGELFF. The CDR3 region has the DNA TGTGTCAGCAAACGGGACCCGAACACCGGGGAGCTGTTTTTT.

This clonotype occurred a few times. The V call is TRBV5-1, the J call TRBJ2-7; TRBD2 aligns across 7 bases. The CDR3 is 15 amino acids. CDR1 is SGHRS, CDR2 YFSETQ, per germline. With V trimmed by 4 bases and J by 6 bases, 13 bases remained unmatched. The CDR3 protein is CASSPGLSSGIEQYF. DNA of the CDR3: TGCGCCAGCAGCCCCGGCCTCTCGAGCGGGATCGAGCAGTACTTC.

The chain has TRBV4-2 and TRBJ1-4, with 7 bases identical to TRBD1. Trimming took 3 bases from V and 4 from J; bases not matched to a gene: 8. The CDR3 extends over 16 amino acids. Germline loops: CDR1 LGHNA, CDR2 YNFKEQ. The CDR3 nucleotides read TGTGCCAGCAGCCACCCCAGGGGACAGCGTAATGAAAAACTGTTTTTT. It is translated as CASSHPRGQRNEKLFF.